Shown below are 28 T cell receptor beta chains from a single sample sequenced in a study of Ad26.COV2.S vaccination and SARS-CoV-2 variants. Treatment defined: roughly 20 received Ad26.COV2.S at low or high dose, single or two shots; about 5 received placebo; per-sample allocation not given. Collection of samples fell on day 63 after the first vaccine or placebo injection. Using immunoSEQ multiplex PCR, the repertoire was profiled, and TCRdb retains in-frame clones only, with some absent. This table holds roughly 420,000 clones, around 87% found once. Sequencing was performed on peripheral blood, taken in a trial of Ad26.COV2.S vaccine versus placebo. These receptors were taken from a person between 18 and 59 years old who received the Ad26.COV2.S COVID-19 vaccine or a placebo.

The V and J genes are TRBV5-6 and TRBJ1-3; 8 bases map to TRBD1. The CDR3 totals 14 residues. The ends lost 4 bases at V and 0 bases at J; junction bases unmatched: 0. Germline V gives CDR1 SGHDT, CDR2 YYEEEE. The CDR3 sequence: CASSDRGSGNTIYF. DNA for the CDR3: TGTGCCAGCAGCGACAGGGGCTCTGGAAACACCATATATTTT.

This chain uses TRBV11-1 with TRBJ1-1; D is possibly TRBD1 (6 bases). V was cut by 5 bases and J by 5 bases, with 12 bases left in between. The CDR3 has 13 residues. Germline-derived CDR1 and CDR2 are SGHAT and FQDESV (reference sequence). CDR3 amino acids: CASSQQGLTEAFF. CDR3 nucleotide sequence: TGTGCCAGCAGCCAACAGGGCTTGACTGAAGCTTTCTTT.

Only one count was recorded for this clone. This chain connects TRBV12-3 or TRBV12-4 to TRBJ1-4, with no clear D. V lost 8 bases to trimming and J lost 8 bases, with 15 bases between them. This CDR3 contains 13 residues. Here the CDR3 reads CASAPGKGEKLFF. The CDR3 DNA reads as TGTGCCAGCGCGCCGGGAAAAGGAGAAAAACTGTTTTTT.

The V and J genes are TRBV6-2 or TRBV6-3 and TRBJ2-7, with D unresolved. Germline V gene sequence: CDR1 MNHEY, CDR2 SVGEGT. The CDR3 loop spans 14 amino acids. The V end lost 2 bases, the J end lost 3 bases, and 11 bases lay between the germline ends. CDR3 in DNA: TGTGCCAGCAGTTACACCGAGCAGCGCTACGAGCAGTACTTC. This codes for CASSYTEQRYEQYF.

V usage is TRBV21-1 and J usage is TRBJ2-7; the D segment call TRBD2 is taken from the table without a DNA check. TRBV21-1 is marked as a pseudogene. The CDR3 covers 14 residues. The CDR3 sequence is CASGEWEGHGEQYF. Written as DNA, the CDR3 is TGTGCCAGCGGTGAGTGGGAGGGGCACGGCGAGCAGTACTTC.

This clone has just a few counts. The chain combines TRBV6-1 with TRBJ1-5; no reliable D call. The CDR3 spans 11 residues. The V gene's germline CDR1 is MNHNS and CDR2 SASEGT. The ends were cut back, 2 bases at V and 6 bases at J, with 2 bases in the middle. CDR3 DNA: TGTGCCAGCAGTGAATTTCAGCCCCAGCATTTT. It encodes CASSEFQPQHF.

The rearrangement joins TRBV7-9 to TRBJ2-4; D gene unclear. The V gene lost 5 bases and the J gene lost 1 base, with 12 bases spanning the gap. The CDR3 is made up of 15 amino acids. CDR1 is SEHNR and CDR2 is FQNEAQ in the germline V gene (reference sequence). This chain's CDR3 is CASSDPSRAKNIQYF. CDR3 nucleotides: TGTGCCAGCAGCGATCCTTCGAGGGCCAAAAACATTCAGTACTTC.

The V gene is TRBV7-2, the J gene TRBJ1-3; 8 bases line up with TRBD1. CDR1 is SGHTA and CDR2 is FQGNSA in the germline V gene. V shed 5 bases, J shed 4 bases, and the junction held 10 bases outside the gene matches. The length of the CDR3 is 16 residues. CDR3 bases: TGTGCCAGCAGCCTCCTTACAGGGGGTTTAGGAAACACCATATATTTT. It yields the protein CASSLLTGGLGNTIYF.

The rearrangement links TRBV10-3 to TRBJ2-5; D gene unclear. The length of the CDR3 is 16 residues. CDR1 is ENHRY, CDR2 SYGVKD, per germline. V lost 0 bases, J lost 1 base, and 12 bases lay in between. The DNA of the CDR3 is TGTGCCATCAGTGAGTCAAAGGCAAACTTCCAAGAGACCCAGTACTTC. It yields the protein CAISESKANFQETQYF.

The chain couples TRBV18 to TRBJ2-7; D not resolved. Germline CDR1 KGHSH, CDR2 LQKENI. The CDR3 extends over 14 amino acids. Trimming left V 3 bases short and J 5 bases short, with 14 bases between. CDR3 in amino acids: CASSPGLSPHEQYF. Written as DNA, the CDR3 is TGTGCCAGCTCACCGGGCCTTAGCCCTCACGAGCAGTACTTC.

This chain joins TRBV6-5 and TRBJ1-1; D uncertain. V lost 2 bases, J lost 5 bases, and 9 bases lay in between. This CDR3 region has 13 residues. Looked up from germline, CDR1 is MNHEY and CDR2 is SVGAGI. The CDR3 DNA is TGTGCCAGCAGTTACCCTCCTGGGACTGAAGCTTTCTTT. Translating it yields CASSYPPGTEAFF.

Regarding this clone: At one of its ends the junction is not consistent with the germline gene, which may arise from a read error. The J gene is TRBJ2-5, the V gene TRBV7-7, with 7 bases lining up with TRBD2. Germline V lookup: CDR1 SSHAT, CDR2 FNYEAQ (reference sequence). CDR3 length: 15 residues. The CDR3 here is CASSLERGQIGTQYF. CDR3 sequence (DNA): TGTGCTAGCAGCTTAGAGCGGGGCCAGATAGGGACCCAGTACTTC.

CDR3 protein: CASSGQGPLNYGYTF. The CDR3 DNA reads TGTGCCAGTAGTGGCCAGGGGCCCCTTAACTATGGCTACACCTTC. The rearrangement uses TRBV19 and TRBJ1-2, with D possibly TRBD1 on 6 matching bases. The germline CDR1 and CDR2 sequences are LNHDA and SQIVND (reference sequence). V lost 5 bases, J lost 1 base, and 14 bases lay in between. CDR3 size: 15 residues.

The rearrangement joins TRBV6-2 or TRBV6-3 to TRBJ1-5, with D uncertain. This CDR3 has 15 residues. The V and J ends lost 2 bases and 7 bases respectively, with 15 bases between them. The germline V gene has CDR1 MNHEY and CDR2 SVGEGT. The CDR3 DNA follows: TGTGCCAGCAGTTACCCACCCGGCACGGGGCAGCCCCAGCATTTT. It yields the protein CASSYPPGTGQPQHF.

V is TRBV5-1 and J is TRBJ1-1; 7 bases line up with TRBD1. Trimming at V came to 0 bases and at J to 0 bases, leaving 8 bases not matched to a gene. The CDR3 contains 17 residues. The germline V gene encodes CDR1 SGHRS and CDR2 YFSETQ. The CDR3 loop reads CASSLAQGGRMNTEAFF. DNA for the CDR3: TGCGCCAGCAGCTTGGCCCAAGGGGGCCGAATGAACACTGAAGCTTTCTTT. The full variable domain, rest sourced from reference TRBV5-1 and TRBJ1-1, is KAGVTQTPRYLIKTRGQQVTLSCSPISGHRSVSWYQQTPGQGLQFLFEYFSETQRNKGNFPGRFSGRQFSNSRSEMNVSTLELGDSALYLCASSLAQGGRMNTEAFFGQGTRLTVV.

V and J are TRBV30 and TRBJ1-6; 9 positions match TRBD1. CDR3 size: 14 residues. In germline, CDR1 is GTSNPN, CDR2 SVGIG (reference sequence). J gave up 7 bases and V 6 bases, and 7 bases lay outside the gene matches. CDR3 in amino acids: CACQQGAPNSPLHF. CDR3 bases: TGTGCCTGCCAACAGGGGGCCCCAAATTCACCCCTCCACTTT.

The DNA for the CDR3 is TGTGCCAGCAGTTACCATCAGGACAGGGCTGGCTACACCTTC. Protein sequence: CASSYHQDRAGYTF. The chain links TRBV6-5 to TRBJ1-2; 8 bases fit TRBD1. Germline V gene sequence: CDR1 MNHEY, CDR2 SVGAGI. The CDR3 contains 14 residues. V was pared by 2 bases and J by 7 bases, with 6 bases of the junction left unmatched.

The J gene is TRBJ2-4, the V gene TRBV4-3; D unclear. The germline V gene encodes CDR1 LGHNA and CDR2 YSLEER. V lost 1 base and J lost 7, with 5 bases in between. CDR3 length: 12 amino acids. The chain's CDR3 is CASSQGVNIQYF. The CDR3 DNA reads as TGCGCCAGCAGCCAAGGGGTGAACATTCAGTACTTC.

The V call is TRBV5-6, the J call TRBJ2-7, with a tentative D call TRBD2 (7 bases). Between the trimmed V and J ends, which lost 6 bases and 2 bases, there was a span of 18 bases. The length of the CDR3 is 15 residues. Germline V gives CDR1 SGHDT, CDR2 YYEEEE. In nucleotides, the CDR3 is TGTGCCAGCAACCTGATTAAGGGGGGGCCCTACGAGCAGTACTTC. As protein: CASNLIKGGPYEQYF.

J is TRBJ2-2 and V is TRBV9, with TRBD2 matching over 9 bases. Trimming removed 5 bases from V and 2 bases from J; junction bases left unmatched: 7. The CDR3 has 16 residues. CDR1 and CDR2 from the germline V gene are SGDLS and YYNGEE. The CDR3 DNA reads TGTGCCAGCAGATCCGCGGGGGGGGAAAACACCGGGGAGCTGTTTTTT. Encoded protein: CASRSAGGENTGELFF.

The chain links TRBV28 to TRBJ1-3; D gene unclear. CDR1 MDHEN and CDR2 SYDVKM come from the germline V gene. V was pared by 2 bases and J by 8 bases, with 10 bases between. CDR3 length: 13 residues. The CDR3 DNA reads TGTGCCAGCAGTTTAGCAGGAGCCTACACCATATATTTT. It codes for CASSLAGAYTIYF.

The rearrangement joins TRBV4-1 to TRBJ2-3, with D hard to call. Germline V gene sequence: CDR1 MGHRA, CDR2 YSYEKL. Trimming removed 3 bases at V and 0 bases at J, with 13 bases between. The length of the CDR3 is 16 residues. The CDR3 coding sequence is TGCGCCAGCAGCCACCCCCCCGGACCTAGCACAGATACGCAGTATTTT. Its protein is CASSHPPGPSTDTQYF.

V gene TRBV29-1 combines with J gene TRBJ1-4; TRBD1 matches at 8 bases. Germline CDR1 and CDR2: SQVTM and ANQGSEA. The junction had 7 bases not matched to a gene; V was cut back by 7 bases and J by 6 bases. There are 13 residues in the CDR3. The CDR3 loop reads CSAGDRNHEKLFF. For the CDR3, the DNA is TGCAGCGCCGGGGACAGGAATCATGAAAAACTGTTTTTT.

The chain recombines TRBV19 with TRBJ2-5, with 9 bases lining up with TRBD1. With 8 bases clipped from V and 2 bases from J, the junction kept 12 bases outside the gene matches. The CDR3 has 16 amino acids. The V gene's germline CDR1 is LNHDA and CDR2 SQIVND (reference sequence). The CDR3 is CASGKLPGQGQETQYF. DNA for the CDR3: TGTGCCAGTGGCAAACTCCCGGGACAGGGACAAGAGACCCAGTACTTC.

This chain joins TRBV6-1 and TRBJ2-4; D might be TRBD2 (5 bases). V was pared by 3 bases and J by 8 bases, with 5 bases between. Looked up from germline, CDR1 is MNHNS and CDR2 is SASEGT. The CDR3 is made up of 11 amino acids. The DNA for the CDR3 is TGTGCCAGCAGTGAGAGGGACATTCAGTACTTC. Its translation: CASSERDIQYF.

The chain has TRBV6-5 and TRBJ1-1; D gene ambiguous. The CDR3 contains 13 residues. Per germline, CDR1 MNHEY and CDR2 SVGAGI. V was pared by 6 bases and J by 0 bases, with 8 bases between. The CDR3 sequence is CASSPGLNTEAFF. The DNA of the CDR3 is TGTGCCAGCAGCCCAGGACTGAACACTGAAGCTTTCTTT.

This chain links TRBV11-3 with TRBJ2-2, with D unresolved. Trimming stripped 2 bases from V and 2 bases from J, with 9 bases between. Germline V CDR1 and CDR2: SGHNT, YENEEA. The length of the CDR3 is 15 residues. The CDR3, as DNA: TGTGCCAGCAGCTTATCCTCGGGTAACACCGGGGAGCTGTTTTTT. Translation gives CASSLSSGNTGELFF.

The gene calls are TRBV5-1 and TRBJ2-2, with D maybe TRBD1 (5 bases). This CDR3 is built from 17 residues. The V gene's germline CDR1 is SGHRS and CDR2 YFSETQ. V was trimmed by 0 bases and J by 0 bases, leaving 12 bases between them. The CDR3 is CASSLGRGRANTGELFF. The CDR3 DNA sequence: TGCGCCAGCAGCTTGGGAAGGGGCAGGGCGAACACCGGGGAGCTGTTTTTT.